The 7 T cell receptor beta chains below all came from one sample that was sequenced in a study of T cell clonotyping in hematopoietic cell transplantation. TCRdb keeps only in-frame clones here, not all; method: immunoSEQ multiplex PCR. The data hold about 69,000 clones, with around 94% observed a single time. The sample was peripheral blood mononuclear cells. Source of these receptors: a man aged 45-65 years in good health. Some clones in this sample may be carry-over from other donors' samples.

The chain's CDR3 is CASSGDREAGRAFF. The CDR3 DNA sequence: TGTGCCAGCAGCGGGGACAGGGAAGCGGGAAGGGCTTTCTTT. V and J are TRBV9 and TRBJ1-1, with TRBD1 matching 9 bases. Germline CDR1 and CDR2: SGDLS and YYNGEE. There are 14 residues in the CDR3. J gave up 11 bases and V 3 bases, and 11 bases lay outside the gene matches. The variable domain in full, with the rest retrieved from reference TRBV9 and TRBJ1-1, is DSGVTQTPKHLITATGQRVTLRCSPRSGDLSVYWYQQSLDQGLQFLIQYYNGEERAKGNILERFSAQQFPDLHSELNLSSLELGDSALYFCASSGDREAGRAFFGQGTRLTVV.

This clone was found a few times. V and J are TRBV30 and TRBJ1-5; 9 nucleotides line up with TRBD1. In germline, CDR1 is GTSNPN, CDR2 SVGIG (reference sequence). Trimming cost V 5 bases and J 3 bases; bases outside gene matches: 5. This CDR3 is 14 amino acids long. CDR3 in amino acids: CAWAGTGNNQPQHF. The CDR3 bases are TGTGCCTGGGCCGGGACAGGGAACAATCAGCCCCAGCATTTT.

The rearrangement joins TRBV14 to TRBJ1-2; TRBD1 is a possible D gene (6 bases). The CDR3 contains 13 residues. Trimming left V 4 bases short and J 4 bases short, with 10 bases between. Germline CDR1 and CDR2: SGHDN and FVKESK. CDR3 bases: TGTGCCAGCAGCCTTACAGGGATCTATGGCTACACCTTC. It specifies CASSLTGIYGYTF.

This chain uses TRBV15 with TRBJ2-4; TRBD2 is a possible D gene (7 bases). The CDR3 has 13 amino acids. Trimming took 0 bases from V and 13 from J, leaving 13 bases between them. Germline CDR1 reads LNHNV; CDR2 reads YYDKDF (reference sequence). CDR3 loop: CATSRDLAGAQYF. DNA for the CDR3: TGTGCCACCAGCAGAGATTTGGCGGGGGCCCAGTACTTC.

The CDR3 here is CSVVWGTEAFF. In DNA, the CDR3 is TGCAGCGTTGTATGGGGTACTGAAGCTTTCTTT. The chain couples TRBV29-1 to TRBJ1-1; D gene uncertain. Germline values: CDR1 SQVTM, CDR2 ANQGSEA. V dropped 4 bases and J dropped 5 bases, with 8 bases sitting between them. This CDR3 spans 11 amino acids.

V gene TRBV6-5 combines with J gene TRBJ2-7, with 8 bases lining up with TRBD1. This CDR3 has 15 residues. V was pared by 0 bases and J by 3 bases, with 4 bases of the junction left unmatched. The germline V gene encodes CDR1 MNHEY and CDR2 SVGAGI. Written as DNA, the CDR3 is TGTGCCAGCAGTTACTCTTTTGGACAGGGCTACGAGCAGTACTTC. Residues: CASSYSFGQGYEQYF.

This clone came up once. The chain joins TRBV7-2 to TRBJ2-5; D unresolved. Trimming took 5 bases from V and 5 from J, leaving 9 bases between them. The CDR3 sequence is 12 residues long. Germline CDR1 SGHTA, CDR2 FQGNSA. The CDR3: CASSLPIETQYF. CDR3 sequence (DNA): TGTGCCAGCAGCCTGCCCATCGAGACCCAGTACTTC.